This T cell receptor beta chain was sequenced during a study of beta chain features in type 1 diabetes. Findings and caveats of the study: Type 1 diabetes patients had TCRB CDR3s that were shorter (moderately but significantly so) in all four CD4+ subsets.

This clone was recorded only once. Its specificity is unknown. Germline CDR1 KGHSH, CDR2 LQKENI. The length of the CDR3 is 13 residues. Trimming removed 4 bases from V and 3 bases from J, with 9 bases in between. The sequenced template was cDNA made from the entire isolated RNA. Sequencing was performed with immunoSEQ multiplex PCR; in TCRdb, only in-frame clones are kept and a portion is missing. Among around 340,000 clones listed, 7% to 10% were seen once. This sequence joins TRBV18 and TRBJ1-1; possibly TRBD1 for D (6 bases). Sample: central memory CD4+ T cells from blood. This TCR derives from a man aged 25 to 40 with type 1 diabetes. This chain's CDR3 is CASSRGADTEAFF. CDR3 nucleotides: TGTGCCAGCTCACGGGGGGCGGACACTGAAGCTTTCTTT.